The sample holds one count of the clone carrying this T cell receptor (beta chain). The record originates from a study of T cell changes during pregnancy in multiple sclerosis. Using immunoSEQ multiplex PCR, the repertoire was profiled, and TCRdb retains in-frame clones only, with some absent. Of tens of thousands of clones in the sample, about nine tenths were seen once. The V gene end was trimmed by 0 bases and the J gene end by 2 bases; junction bases not matched to a gene: 5. Germline CDR1 and CDR2: MGHRA and YSYEKL. This CDR3 has 16 amino acids. The clonotype was recovered from a female donor in good health, serving as a control in a pregnancy study. Some clones in this sample may be carry-over from other donors' samples. The sample consisted of PBMCs, taken in the first trimester of pregnancy. This chain joins TRBV4-1 and TRBJ2-7; 9 nucleotides line up with TRBD2. The CDR3 DNA is TGCGCCAGCAGCCAAGAGGCTAGCGGGATTACCTACGAGCAGTACTTC. Protein product: CASSQEASGITYEQYF.